This T cell receptor (beta chain) was recorded in a study of regulatory T cells in long-lasting Graves disease. For the study at large: Antithyroid drugs had been given to newly diagnosed Graves' patients for under 3 months.

Time point denoted: newly diagnosed GD, antithyroid drugs for less than 3 months. Extracted RNA from PBMCs served as the source of the TCR library. The CDR3 consists of 16 residues. V lost 3 bases to trimming and J lost 2 bases; unmatched junction nucleotides: 6. Study-level findings and limits: New patients shared approximately 1,000 public clonotypes, and persistent patients shared more, with around 2,600.

To make TCR beta libraries, researchers used iRepertoire HTBI primers and Arm-PCR of CDR3 regions. MiXCR, run by TCRdb on the multiplex PCR reads, gives a single entry per CDR3 protein. The sample has approximately 560,000 distinct CDR3 sequences; about 16% are singletons. This clonotype was observed many times. What it binds is not known. The same specimen was also included in a second study, on T cells in Graves' hyperthyroidism and ophthalmopathy. That investigation notes: The HTBI primer set was used in a first-round RT-PCR of the TCR CDR3.

This sample comprised peripheral blood mononuclear cells (PBMCs), obtained at new diagnosis, from a patient treated with antithyroid drugs. The receptor was isolated from a man younger than 30 with Graves disease. The chain has TRBV12-3 or TRBV12-4 and TRBJ2-1, with 8 nucleotides matching TRBD2. CDR3 sequence reads: CASSFQAGAPYNEQFF. Here the CDR3 DNA reads TGTGCCAGCAGTTTCCAAGCGGGAGCCCCCTACAATGAGCAGTTCTTC.